The 29 T cell receptor beta chains reported below all come from one sample, sequenced in a study of shared clonotypes between healthy human individuals. The assay was immunoSEQ multiplex PCR, and TCRdb's table has in-frame clones only and misses some. The table includes 1.4 million or so clones, approximately 98.5% detected once. Specimen: naive CD4+ T cells sorted from blood. Subset in this sample: CD45RA+ positively selected. The receptors derive from a man in his thirties or forties in good health.

The chain employs TRBV7-6 and TRBJ2-1; possible D gene TRBD2, 6 bases. Trimming shortened V by 1 base and J by 10 bases, and 14 bases separated the two germline ends. The germline V gene encodes CDR1 SGHVS and CDR2 FNYEAQ. There are 14 residues in the CDR3. DNA for the CDR3: TGTGCCAGCAGCTTAGGTGGCGGGGAGCTAGAGCAGTTCTTC. This encodes CASSLGGGELEQFF.

This clone was observed once. The chain joins TRBV5-1 to TRBJ2-7, with 8 nucleotides matching TRBD2. Trimming at V came to 3 bases and at J to 1 base, leaving 3 bases not matched to a gene. There are 14 residues in the CDR3. Germline V gene data show CDR1 as SGHRS and CDR2 as YFSETQ. This CDR3 reads CASSYSGVSYEQYF. The DNA for the CDR3 is TGCGCCAGCAGCTATAGCGGGGTATCCTACGAGCAGTACTTC.

J is TRBJ1-1 and V is TRBV7-2; D not certain. V lost 4 bases and J lost 6, with 12 bases in between. The CDR3 has 13 residues. CDR1 SGHTA and CDR2 FQGNSA come from the germline V gene. The CDR3 region is CASSSGGRPEAFF. The CDR3 nucleotides are TGTGCCAGCAGCTCGGGAGGGAGGCCTGAAGCTTTCTTT. The full variable domain, in which reference TRBV7-2 and TRBJ1-1 provide the parts outside the CDR3, is GAGVSQSPSNKVTEKGKDVELRCDPISGHTALYWYRQSLGQGLEFLIYFQGNSAPDKSGLPSDRFSAERTGGSVSTLTIQRTQQEDSAVYLCASSSGGRPEAFFGQGTRLTVV.

V and J are TRBV9 and TRBJ2-3, with D unresolved. V was pared by 3 bases and J by 5 bases, with 13 bases between. Germline assignment: CDR1 SGDLS and CDR2 YYNGEE. The CDR3 runs 14 residues. CDR3 coding DNA: TGTGCCAGCAGCGAGTACCTTAAAAAAGATACGCAGTATTTT. Its translation: CASSEYLKKDTQYF.

The V and J genes are TRBV27 and TRBJ1-2, with 7 bases matching TRBD1. The CDR3 is 12 amino acids. Germline lookup yields CDR1 MNHEY and CDR2 SMNVEV (reference sequence). V trimming: 8 bases; J trimming: 11 bases; junction bases outside the gene matches: 11. The CDR3 DNA follows: TGTGCCAGCCAAGCACAGGGGTCCGGTTACACCTTC. It translates to CASQAQGSGYTF.

As for this clone: In the same sample, other DNA sequences code for this CDR3. The CDR3 nucleotides are TGTGCCAGCTCACCTAGAGAGACCCAGTACTTC. Translation: CASSPRETQYF. This sequence joins TRBV18 and TRBJ2-5, with D unresolved. V was clipped by 3 bases and J by 4 bases, with 3 bases between them. This CDR3 is built from 11 residues. CDR1 is KGHSH, CDR2 LQKENI, per germline.

This sequence joins TRBV28 and TRBJ2-7, with D perhaps matching TRBD2 (6 bases). CDR3 length: 14 residues. Germline values: CDR1 MDHEN, CDR2 SYDVKM. The ends were cut back, 7 bases at V and 2 bases at J, with 15 bases in the middle. The CDR3 region is CASTLSGVAYEQYF. CDR3 nucleotides: TGTGCCAGCACCCTTAGCGGAGTTGCCTACGAGCAGTACTTC.

The chain combines TRBV18 with TRBJ2-5; perhaps TRBD1 as D (6 bases). The CDR3 is made up of 15 amino acids. Trimming cost V 5 bases and J 2 bases, with 15 bases left between them. Germline CDR1 is KGHSH and CDR2 is LQKENI. CDR3: CASSYTGSPQETQYF. CDR3 sequence (DNA): TGTGCCAGCTCATACACAGGGTCCCCACAAGAGACCCAGTACTTC.

CDR3: CASSPLGTGVWNEQFF. The CDR3 region has the DNA TGTGCCAGCTCACCTTTAGGGACAGGGGTTTGGAATGAGCAGTTCTTC. V and J are TRBV18 and TRBJ2-1, with TRBD1 matching over 10 bases. Trimming removed 3 bases from V and 7 bases from J; junction bases left unmatched: 9. This CDR3 contains 16 residues. CDR1 and CDR2 from the germline V gene are KGHSH and LQKENI.

The V gene is TRBV5-1, the J gene TRBJ2-7, with D tentatively TRBD1 (6 bases). The CDR3 runs to 15 residues. Germline assignment: CDR1 SGHRS and CDR2 YFSETQ. The V and J ends lost 1 base and 4 bases respectively, with 15 bases between them. The CDR3 is CASSLTGRSEYEQYF. The CDR3 DNA reads as TGCGCCAGCAGCTTGACAGGGCGCTCAGAGTACGAGCAGTACTTC.

This rearrangement joins TRBV9 to TRBJ2-3; 9 bases fit TRBD2. Germline V lookup: CDR1 SGDLS, CDR2 YYNGEE. The CDR3 length is 16 residues. Trimming at V came to 3 bases and at J to 1 base, leaving 6 bases not matched to a gene. The DNA of the CDR3 is TGTGCCAGCAGCGACGCCAGACTAGCGGGCACAGATACGCAGTATTTT. It translates to CASSDARLAGTDTQYF.

The chain is built from TRBV19 and TRBJ2-3; 9 bases are shared with TRBD2. This CDR3 region has 15 residues. With 6 bases clipped from V and 2 bases from J, the junction kept 6 bases outside the gene matches. Germline V lookup: CDR1 LNHDA, CDR2 SQIVND (reference sequence). The CDR3 coding sequence is TGTGCCAGTAGCGTGACTAGCGGCATCACAGATACGCAGTATTTT. It specifies CASSVTSGITDTQYF.

This rearrangement joins TRBV11-2 to TRBJ2-3; D not resolved. Germline V lookup: CDR1 SGHAT, CDR2 FQNNGV. The CDR3 sequence is 17 residues long. V was shortened by 0 bases and J by 0 bases, with 13 bases between the two germline ends. This CDR3 reads CASSLELMEPSTDTQYF. The CDR3 nucleotides read TGTGCCAGCAGCTTAGAGTTGATGGAACCTAGCACAGATACGCAGTATTTT.

Here the CDR3 reads CASSWGQGSSLRPYGYTF. The CDR3 DNA is TGTGCCAGCAGCTGGGGACAGGGGTCATCTCTACGGCCCTATGGCTACACCTTC. The chain recombines TRBV7-2 with TRBJ1-2, with TRBD1 matching over 10 bases. V gave up 4 bases and J gave up 4 bases; unmatched junction bases: 15. From germline, CDR1 is SGHTA and CDR2 FQGNSA. The CDR3 contains 18 residues.

V is TRBV19 and J is TRBJ2-7, with 9 bases aligning to TRBD2. This CDR3 has 13 residues. The germline CDR1 and CDR2 sequences are LNHDA and SQIVND (reference sequence). The V and J ends lost 7 bases and 2 bases, in that order; junction bases with no gene match: 3. CDR3 DNA: TGTGCCAGTAAACTAGCGGGTCCCTACGAGCAGTACTTC. It yields the protein CASKLAGPYEQYF.

The J gene is TRBJ2-5, the V gene TRBV9; perhaps D is TRBD1 or TRBD2 (5 bases each). The ends were cut back, 4 bases at V and 5 bases at J, with 15 bases in the middle. The germline CDR1 and CDR2 sequences are SGDLS and YYNGEE. There are 14 residues in the CDR3. CDR3 protein: CASSPGGGTETQYF. CDR3 nucleotides: TGTGCCAGCAGCCCAGGTGGGGGAACGGAGACCCAGTACTTC.

The chain couples TRBV25-1 to TRBJ2-2; D may be TRBD2 (6 bases). Germline V gene sequence: CDR1 MGHDK, CDR2 SYGVNS. The CDR3 sequence is 12 residues long. Trimming pared 8 bases from V and 5 bases from J, leaving 9 bases between. The CDR3 DNA reads TGTGCCAGCCGGAGGGGAACCGGGGAGCTGTTTTTT. This translates into CASRRGTGELFF.

The V and J genes are TRBV7-9 and TRBJ1-2; 7 bases agree with TRBD1. This CDR3 is 15 amino acids long. CDR1 SEHNR and CDR2 FQNEAQ come from the germline V gene (reference sequence). The J segment lost 4 bases and the V segment lost 6 bases, leaving 11 bases of the junction unmatched. The CDR3 region is CASSFLGQDTYGYTF. The DNA of the CDR3 is TGTGCCAGCAGTTTTCTAGGACAGGACACCTATGGCTACACCTTC.

This chain connects TRBV7-2 to TRBJ1-4; D perhaps matches TRBD1 (6 bases). Germline values: CDR1 SGHTA, CDR2 FQGNSA. Trimming shortened V by 5 bases and J by 8 bases, and 18 bases separated the two germline ends. CDR3 size: 15 residues. The CDR3 bases are TGTGCCAGCAGCCGTCGGACAGATGTCGGGGAAAAACTGTTTTTT. Its translation is CASSRRTDVGEKLFF.

This clone was seen only once. Different DNA sequences within this sample yield the same CDR3. The chain is built from TRBV6-5 and TRBJ2-7; D call uncertain. The CDR3 totals 12 residues. Germline V gene data show CDR1 as MNHEY and CDR2 as SVGAGI. V lost 6 bases and J lost 0, with 6 bases in between. The CDR3 sequence: CASRGSSYEQYF. Written as DNA, the CDR3 is TGTGCCAGCAGGGGCAGCTCCTACGAGCAGTACTTC.

The chain employs TRBV5-1 and TRBJ2-3, with 7 nucleotides matching TRBD1. The CDR3 is 15 amino acids. CDR1 is SGHRS and CDR2 is YFSETQ in the germline V gene. V shed 5 bases, J shed 0 bases, and the junction held 6 bases outside the gene matches. DNA of the CDR3: TGCGCCAGCAGTCAGGACAGGTCTAGCACAGATACGCAGTATTTT. It is translated as CASSQDRSSTDTQYF.

Comments on this clone: Additional DNA sequences in this sample encode the identical CDR3. V is TRBV9 and J is TRBJ2-3; TRBD2 agrees at 9 bases. The CDR3 covers 16 residues. The germline V gene has CDR1 SGDLS and CDR2 YYNGEE. The ends lost 4 bases at V and 1 base at J; junction bases unmatched: 7. The CDR3 loop is CASSPGLAGGTDTQYF. CDR3 coding DNA: TGTGCCAGCAGCCCAGGGTTAGCGGGAGGCACAGATACGCAGTATTTT. Filled out from reference TRBV9 and TRBJ2-3, the complete variable domain reads DSGVTQTPKHLITATGQRVTLRCSPRSGDLSVYWYQQSLDQGLQFLIQYYNGEERAKGNILERFSAQQFPDLHSELNLSSLELGDSALYFCASSPGLAGGTDTQYFGPGTRLTVL.

The chain employs TRBV5-4 and TRBJ1-1; the D gene is possibly TRBD1 (5 bases). V shed 4 bases and J shed 4 bases, with 11 bases lying between them. CDR1 SGHNT and CDR2 YYREEE come from the germline V gene (reference sequence). The CDR3 runs to 13 residues. The CDR3: CASSPGLSTEAFF. As DNA, the CDR3 is TGTGCCAGCAGCCCGGGGCTTTCCACTGAAGCTTTCTTT.

The chain links TRBV28 to TRBJ1-2; 9 bases line up with TRBD1. There are 13 residues in the CDR3. V lost 3 bases and J lost 8; bases outside the gene matches: 4. CDR1 and CDR2 (germline): MDHEN, SYDVKM. The DNA of the CDR3 is TGTGCCAGCAGTTTGGACAGGGGTTTCGGCTACACCTTC. Residues: CASSLDRGFGYTF.

For this clone: At one end, the junction sequence differs from germline, possibly due to a read error. The genes are TRBV6-1 and TRBJ1-1, with a weak D call TRBD1 (5 bases). Germline V gene lookup returns CDR1 MNHNS and CDR2 SASEGT. The CDR3 has 14 amino acids. In nucleotides, the CDR3 is TGTGCCAGCAGTGAGCAGGGAATACGGACTGAAACTTTCTTT. It specifies CASSEQGIRTETFF.

The chain employs TRBV19 and TRBJ1-4, with TRBD1 identical over 9 bases. Germline CDR1 is LNHDA and CDR2 is SQIVND (reference sequence). The trim removed 5 bases at V and 8 bases at J, leaving 6 bases unmatched. The CDR3 sequence is 14 residues long. CDR3 coding DNA: TGTGCCAGTAGTGTACAGGGGGCAGGGGAAAAACTGTTTTTT. Its protein is CASSVQGAGEKLFF.

The chain uses TRBV28 and TRBJ1-1; D remains ambiguous. This CDR3 has 11 residues. Trimming removed 4 bases at V and 7 bases at J, with 7 bases between. Germline V gene lookup returns CDR1 MDHEN and CDR2 SYDVKM. The CDR3 region is CASSSGVEAFF. The CDR3 DNA follows: TGTGCCAGCAGTTCGGGAGTTGAAGCTTTCTTT.

The rearrangement links TRBV2 to TRBJ1-2; D is possibly TRBD1 (6 bases). The length of the CDR3 is 14 residues. Germline V gene data show CDR1 as SNHLY and CDR2 as FYNNEI. Trimming cost V 4 bases and J 2 bases, with 11 bases left between them. The CDR3 reads CASSGQGLNYGYTF. The CDR3 DNA reads as TGTGCCAGCAGTGGGCAGGGGCTGAACTATGGCTACACCTTC. The full variable domain, its missing parts supplied by reference TRBV2 and TRBJ1-2, is EPEVTQTPSHQVTQMGQEVILRCVPISNHLYFYWYRQILGQKVEFLVSFYNNEISEKSEIFDDQFSVERPDGSNFTLKIRSTKLEDSAMYFCASSGQGLNYGYTFGSGTRLTVV.

The gene calls are TRBV29-1 and TRBJ2-7; 9 nucleotides agree with TRBD1. V was clipped by 1 base and J by 2 bases; unmatched bases: 6. Germline V gives CDR1 SQVTM, CDR2 ANQGSEA. The CDR3 has 15 residues. CDR3 region: CSVEGTGESAYEQYF. CDR3 nucleotides: TGCAGCGTTGAAGGGACAGGGGAATCGGCCTACGAGCAGTACTTC.